Sequencing of this TCR beta chain was carried out in a study of glioma-infiltrating T cells. Worth noting for this clonotype: Its antigen is not identified. Mismatch with germline at one junction end may stem from a read error.

Study-wide results and limits: CDR3 overlap between tissue and blood was very small. Tissue-blood divergence was below expectation in non-neoplastic patients, above in gliomas.

CDR3 length: 14 residues. Germline loops: CDR1 MNHEY, CDR2 SMNVEV (reference sequence). The iRepertoire nested amplicon-rescue multiplex PCR amplified TCR alpha and beta CDR3s from RNA. Input was about 95-400 ng of tissue mRNA or PBMC total RNA. One entry per CDR3 protein results from TCRdb running MiXCR on the multiplex PCR reads. The sample shows under 3,500 distinct CDR3 sequences, around 45% of them seen only once. This TCR was recovered from a human donor with low-grade glioma or glioblastoma, undergoing nonglioma brain surgery, or in good health (not recorded which). The chain couples TRBV27 to TRBJ2-7, with a possible D match to TRBD1 (6 bases). Sequenced: glioma tissue, nonneoplastic brain tissue, or PBMCs (not recorded which). DNA for the CDR3: TGTGCCAGCAAGCGAGGGGGAAGTTCCTACGGGCAGTACTTC. Its translation is CASKRGGSSYGQYF.